This entry concerns a single TCR beta chain. This clonotype was counted at least ten times. The specificity of this receptor is unknown. Base qualities are not recorded, but no much larger clone differs from it by a single base. The sample belongs to a study of T cells in Graves' hyperthyroidism and ophthalmopathy (dated by TCRdb to between 2018 and 2020). The study in broad terms: Peripheral blood samples were taken at the time of initial diagnosis, prior to any treatment. To identify distinguishing TCR V-J signatures, a discovery cohort of about 100 patients was used, comprising 40 to 45 with Graves' ophthalmopathy and 55 to 65 with stable Graves' hyperthyroidism. An independent validation cohort of 18 to 20 hyperthyroidism patients and 17 patients who later progressed to ophthalmopathy tested prospective prediction of ophthalmopathy. The roughly 90 discovery patients were divided at random into training and test sets in a 7:3 ratio. The study also compared thyroid tissue and blood T-cell repertoires from five or six Graves' hyperthyroidism patients. After sampling, hyperthyroidism patients received methimazole starting at 30 mg daily, and ophthalmopathy patients received high-dose intravenous methylprednisolone. TCR Vbeta CDR3 sequencing of 120 to 150 peripheral blood samples (roughly 43 ophthalmopathy, 75 hyperthyroidism and 17 progressor patients) is reported in the paper. On the study overall, not on this receptor specifically: Most expanded thyroid clonotypes (frequency above 0.001) were also detected in blood, a finding suggesting that blood repertoires may reflect thyroid immune responses. In validation, progression to ophthalmopathy was predicted by the model with approximately 67% sensitivity and around 76% specificity, a median of approximately 6.5 months before onset. Sample size was not statistically predetermined, and investigators were not blinded to group allocation. Ophthalmopathy was separated from stable hyperthyroidism by a 13 V-J signature model, with about 86% sensitivity and approximately 81% specificity obtained in cross-validation and 80%/75% obtained in testing.

Hyperthyroidism patients were newly diagnosed, had a disease duration of under 2 months, and were aged 18 to 65 years. Patients with uncontrolled infections, other autoimmune diseases, pregnancy or lactation were excluded. Diagnoses were based on clinical symptoms, serum thyroxine and TRAb, thyroid ultrasound and orbital computed tomography. Blood from progressor patients was collected at the time of first diagnosis with hyperthyroidism, before any ophthalmopathy symptoms had appeared. Ficoll-Paque density gradient centrifugation was used to isolate PBMCs from approximately 10 ml of fresh peripheral blood. Progressor patients were first diagnosed with Graves' hyperthyroidism and then developed ophthalmopathy during follow-up. Trizol reagent was used to extract total RNA, and RNA quality was then checked on an Agilent 2100 Bioanalyzer. Taken from cysteine to phenylalanine, the CDR3 has 14 residues. The kept DNA is CDR3 alone, 42 bases in frame from the first base. According to the germline V gene, CDR1 reads MNHNS and CDR2 reads SASEGT. The germline ends are 16 bases apart after V is trimmed by 7 bases and J by 4 bases.

The TCR beta CDR3 regions were amplified from RNA transcripts. For the first round of RT-PCR on the TCR CDR3, the HTBI primer set was used together with the Qiagen OneStep RT-PCR kit. Libraries were constructed in a second round of multiplex PCR, after which size selection and purification were carried out. Libraries were sequenced paired-end with 100 bp reads on an Illumina HiSeq2000. In the source study's methods: Raw data were processed with SOAPnuke, discarding reads with adapters, uncalled bases, mean Phred below 15, or no exact constant-primer or identifier match. COPE v1.2.5 was used to merge high-quality paired reads, and clonotypes were defined as unique nucleotide sequences. Clonotypes were aligned to IMGT TRBV, TRBD and TRBJ reference segments using MiTCR v1.1. Only V-J combinations with frequency above 0.0001, covering roughly 99% of repertoires, were analysed. The TCS score was defined as the ratio of F50 (clonal expansion) to E x V (chaos), calculated using BLOSUM62-based TCRdist between CDR3 peptides within each V-J. Welch's t-statistics and random forest reduced fewer than 550 V-J features to about 12, which were used in a naive Bayes classifier (R e1071). TCRdb reprocessed the public reads (quality trimming at Q25 with fastp, clone calling with MiXCR) and kept in-frame beta chains. For every CDR3 protein sequence, its rows merge into one entry that carries the most common genes and DNA. These V and J calls are TCRdb output, not the study's own analysis. The sample table shows under 300,000 distinct CDR3 sequences, and approximately 16% are seen once. The biggest ten clones account for 30% to 35% of the sample.

The specimen sequenced was blood. Recombination connected TRBV6-1 to TRBJ1-1, with TRBD1 tentatively as D gene (6 bases match). This TCR came from a woman between 45 and 60 years old with Graves' hyperthyroidism that later progressed to Graves' ophthalmopathy. DNA sequence: TGTGCCAGCATAAAACAGGGTTCCAGCACTGAAGCTTTCTTT. Protein translation: CASIKQGSSTEAFF.